This T cell receptor (beta chain) was recorded in a study of Graves' ophthalmopathy and Graves' hyperthyroidism (dated by TCRdb to 2016 to 2018). Context from the whole study: A patient counted as having stable hyperthyroidism if there was no progression to ophthalmopathy within 18 months of follow-up. To tell Graves' ophthalmopathy apart from Graves' hyperthyroidism, and to predict which patients would progress to ophthalmopathy, the study relied on TCR beta repertoire signatures. In total, approximately 130 blood samples were TCR-sequenced: some 43 ophthalmopathy, some 75 hyperthyroidism and some 17 hyperthyroidism-to-ophthalmopathy patients. To explore V-J signatures that separate ophthalmopathy from hyperthyroidism, a discovery set of approximately 100 patients was enrolled, consisting of 43 with ophthalmopathy and roughly 59 with stable hyperthyroidism. An independent validation cohort comprised some 19 hyperthyroidism patients and roughly 15 patients who later progressed from hyperthyroidism to ophthalmopathy. In about 6 hyperthyroidism patients, the T-cell repertoire of thyroid tissue was compared with the T-cell repertoire of blood. Following sampling, methimazole starting at 30 mg daily was administered to hyperthyroidism patients, and high-dose intravenous methylprednisolone was administered to ophthalmopathy patients.

The CDR3 measures 13 amino acids from cysteine to phenylalanine. CDR3 DNA is the only sequence kept; it has 39 bases, read in frame from the first base. V is pared back by 7 bases and J by 8 bases, with 17 bases lying between the germline termini. CDR1 and CDR2 are drawn from the germline V gene: MNHNS, SASEGT. The investigation overall reported the following: Sample size was not statistically predetermined, and group allocation was not concealed from the investigators. In validation, the model predicted ophthalmopathy progression with less than 71% sensitivity and roughly 78% specificity; fewer than 15 predicted patients were CT-confirmed with GO in a median of approximately 6.5 months. In cross-validation, the 13-signature model distinguished ophthalmopathy from stable hyperthyroidism with 87.88% sensitivity and around 83% specificity, while in the test set the corresponding values were roughly 80% and 75%. Most of the expanded thyroid clonotypes with a frequency above 0.001 were also detected in blood, and it was suggested that the thyroid immune response may be reflected by blood repertoires.

This clonotype was found many times. The clone's antigen remains unknown. No base-level quality is on record; no much larger clone is a single base apart. For repertoire sequencing, TCR beta CDR3 regions were amplified from RNA transcripts. The first round of RT-PCR was done with HTBI primers and the Qiagen OneStep RT-PCR kit, and was followed by a second round of multiplex PCR, then size selection and purification. Libraries were sequenced paired-end with 100 bp reads on an Illumina HiSeq2000. Turning to the authors' computational methods: SOAPnuke was used to process the reads, removing any read that contained adapters or uncalled bases, had a mean Phred below 15, or lacked an exact match to the constant primer or identifier. High-quality paired reads were merged with COPE v1.2.5. Each unique nucleotide sequence was treated as a clonotype, and MiTCR v1.1 was used to align the clonotypes to the IMGT TRB V, D and J references. The analysis was limited to V-J combinations with a frequency above 0.0001, which together covered approximately 99% of the repertoires. A TCR clonal expansion and chaos score per V-J combination was defined as the ratio of F50 clonal expansion to chaos observed in the TCRdist matrix. Features were reduced by Welch's t-statistics and random forest to about a dozen V-J combinations, which fed a naive Bayes classifier. Thyroid-blood repertoire similarity was quantified with the Morisita-Horn index. The public reads were reprocessed in TCRdb via fastp at Q25 and MiXCR, keeping in-frame beta chains. When rows share a CDR3 protein, they turn into one entry using the most common DNA and genes. Here the V and J calls rest on TCRdb's processing, not on the authors' analysis. This sample is represented by roughly 1.1 million distinct CDR3 sequences; about 40% of them were singletons. In total, the top ten clones hold approximately 12% of the sample.

Patients with hyperthyroidism were aged 18 to 65 years, had been newly diagnosed, and had a disease duration of less than 2 months. Anyone with other autoimmune diseases, uncontrolled infections, pregnancy or lactation was excluded from the study. Diagnosis relied on clinical symptoms, serum thyroxine, TRAb, thyroid ultrasound and orbital computed tomography. Total RNA was extracted with Trizol reagent and quality-checked on an Agilent 2100 Bioanalyzer. The V and J genes are TRBV6-1 and TRBJ1-1, with TRBD1 tentatively as D gene (5 bases match). This sequence was found in an adult man with Graves' hyperthyroidism. Sequencing input: peripheral blood or thyroid tissue (not recorded which). Read as DNA, the sequence is TGTGCCAGCAACCTACTTCGGGGCGCCGAAGCTTTCTTT. Translated, this is CASNLLRGAEAFF.